These T cell receptor beta chains were read from a single sample in a study of OX40 agonist ivuxolimab in advanced cancers. The repertoire was sequenced with immunoSEQ multiplex PCR; TCRdb's copy has only in-frame clones and lacks some. The sample comprises tens of thousands of clones, around 80% of which are singletons, and around 5% rests with the top ten. Sequencing was performed on CD4+ or CD8+ T cells sorted from blood, taken in a trial of the OX40 agonist ivuxolimab. Receptors originate from an adult with an advanced solid tumor such as melanoma, head and neck, liver or kidney cancer. CDR3s include the opening cysteine and the closing phenylalanine or tryptophan.

v_gene,CDR3aa
TRBV5-4,CASSSAGQLNSPLHF
TRBV27,CASSLTKLSYEQYF
TRBV5-1,CASSLAGGQLSGANVLTF
TRBV28,CASRRRGGGGKFSYEQYF
TRBV15,CATSRADRRGTDTQYF
TRBV5-5,CASSLRDEAFF
TRBV7-9,CASSLTGGGNQPQHF
TRBV6-4,CASSEQGTGSPLHF
TRBV5-6,CASSLYGYSGNTIYF
TRBV28,CASSLAGEGYNEQFF
TRBV5-4,CASSLQGNYGYTF
TRBV10-2,CASSEIDRGEKLFF
TRBV4-3,CASSQGTGTGGGYGYTF
TRBV10-2,CASAGRQGVETQYF